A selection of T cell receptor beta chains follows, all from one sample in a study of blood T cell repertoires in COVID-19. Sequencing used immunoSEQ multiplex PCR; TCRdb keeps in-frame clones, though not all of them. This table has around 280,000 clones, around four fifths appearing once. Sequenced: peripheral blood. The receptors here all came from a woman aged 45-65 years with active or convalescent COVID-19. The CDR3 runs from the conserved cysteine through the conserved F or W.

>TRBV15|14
CATRGTGSTDTQYF
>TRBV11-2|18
CASSLAFSGTSKPDTQYF
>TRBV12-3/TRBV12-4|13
CASHGDSNYGYTF
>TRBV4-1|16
CASSQVLNNRAYEQYF
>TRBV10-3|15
CAISDKGQGTYEQYF
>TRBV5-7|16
CASSSRKRGANSPLHF
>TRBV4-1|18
CASSRIDMGLAGDNEQFF
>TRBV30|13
CAWTPWREGAQYF
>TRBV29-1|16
CSVEVRRGLSNQPQHF
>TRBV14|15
CASSAWTGLNEKLFF
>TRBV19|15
CASSIVSGQNYGYTF
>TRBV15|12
CATADGGLVRFF
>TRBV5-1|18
CASSSGGTGGLMEETQYF
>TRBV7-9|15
CASSAPRQARDEQYF
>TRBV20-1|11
CSGGAYNEQFF
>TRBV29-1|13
CSVASGSPNEQFF
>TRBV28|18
CASTSRGGLRQVYNEQFF